The rows below give T cell receptor beta chains drawn from one sample of a study of technical replicates of blood from several donors. The assay was immunoSEQ multiplex PCR, and TCRdb's table has in-frame clones only and misses some. The sample shows approximately 75,000 clones, around 97% of them seen only once. Sequenced: T cells isolated from PBMCs. The receptors were gathered from a human donor in good health. The CDR3 runs from the conserved cysteine through the conserved F or W. D genes are given only for firm matches. Clone size is shown for a subset of rows, as once, few, many or a class of expanded clone.

j_call d_call clone_size v_call cdr3_nt cdr3_aa
TRBJ1-2 TRBD1 . TRBV28 TGTGCCAGCAGATCGACAGGGGGACTGGACTATGGCTACACCTTC CASRSTGGLDYGYTF
TRBJ2-1 . . TRBV4-2 TGTGCCAGCAGCCAAGAGATACTCCCAAATGAGCAGTTCTTC CASSQEILPNEQFF
TRBJ2-7 TRBD2 once TRBV5-1 TGCGCCAGCAGCTATAACCGGGGGGGCTACGAGCAGTACTTC CASSYNRGGYEQYF
TRBJ2-1 . . TRBV6-5 TGTGCCAGCAGTTACATCGGGGAATACAATGAGCAGTTCTTC CASSYIGEYNEQFF
TRBJ2-1 TRBD2 . TRBV10-3 TGTGCCATCAGCACACTAGCGGGAGGTAATGAGCAGTTCTTC CAISTLAGGNEQFF
TRBJ2-1 TRBD2 . TRBV7-9 TGTGCCAGCAGCCCTGGAGCGGGAGTCTACAATGAGCAGTTCTTC CASSPGAGVYNEQFF
TRBJ1-2 . . TRBV28 TGTGCCAGCAGTTTCCCCTCGGGGAACTATGGCTACACCTTC CASSFPSGNYGYTF
TRBJ2-3 . . TRBV18 TGTGCCAGCTCACCGGGCAGAGTTTACACAGATACGCAGTATTTT CASSPGRVYTDTQYF
TRBJ2-7 . . TRBV30 TGTGCCTGGAGTGTCGGGGGACCAAAGGGGGAGCAGTACTTC CAWSVGGPKGEQYF
TRBJ2-7 . . TRBV5-1 TGCGCCAGCAGCTTGGGGTTCAGCTCCTACGAGCAGTACTTC CASSLGFSSYEQYF
TRBJ2-1 TRBD1 . TRBV7-2 TGTGCCAGCAGCTTAAACGACAGGGCCTTCTACAATGAGCAGTTCTTC CASSLNDRAFYNEQFF
TRBJ2-1 TRBD1 . TRBV19 TGTGCCAGTAGTAGTTGGGACAGGCTAAATGAGCAGTTCTTC CASSSWDRLNEQFF
TRBJ1-1 . . TRBV4-2 TGTGCCAGCAGCCAAGAGGGATTTGGGGGGGGAGGAAGAACTGAAGCTTTCTTT CASSQEGFGGGGRTEAFF
TRBJ1-2 . . TRBV20-1 TGCAGTGCTAGCGAGTTTGGCTACACCTTC CSASEFGYTF
TRBJ2-3 . . TRBV27 TGTGCCAGCAGTTACCAGGGCCCCACAGATACGCAGTATTTT CASSYQGPTDTQYF
TRBJ2-7 TRBD1 . TRBV6-1 TGTGCCAGCAGTGAAAAAACAGGGGGTCGCACCTACGAGCAGTACTTC CASSEKTGGRTYEQYF
TRBJ2-1 . . TRBV6-6 TGTGCCAGCAGTTACTCCCAACTAGGTAGTGAGCAGTTCTTC CASSYSQLGSEQFF
TRBJ2-4 . . TRBV4-1 TGCGCCAGCAGCCAAGGAGAGGGTGCGATAGCCAAAAACATTCAGTACTTC CASSQGEGAIAKNIQYF
TRBJ2-7 . once TRBV6-5 TGTGCCTCAGCTGGCGGAGGCTCTATTAACTACGAGCAGTACTTC CASAGGGSINYEQYF
TRBJ2-6 . . TRBV9 TGTGCCAGCAAATCAGGCTCTGGGGCCAACGTCCTGACTTTC CASKSGSGANVLTF
TRBJ1-2 TRBD1 . TRBV10-3 TGTGCCATAACGGAGGATGACAGGGGGCAATCTTCCTATGGCTACACCTTC CAITEDDRGQSSYGYTF
TRBJ2-7 . . TRBV5-1 TGCGCCAGCAGCTTGTCCCCGGTTGTCGACGAGCAGTACTTC CASSLSPVVDEQYF
TRBJ2-5 TRBD2 once TRBV5-1 TGCGCCAGCAGCTCCTTAGGCAGCGGGAGAGTGGAGACCCAGTACTTC CASSSLGSGRVETQYF
TRBJ2-7 . . TRBV5-1 TGCGCCAGCAGCTTGGGTCCCAAGCAGTACTTC CASSLGPKQYF
TRBJ2-3 TRBD1 . TRBV5-6 TGTGCCAGCAGCTTGGACAGGGGTGGTACGCAGTATTTT CASSLDRGGTQYF
TRBJ2-3 . . TRBV10-3 TGTGCCATCAGTGATCGGAGCACAGATACGCAGTATTTT CAISDRSTDTQYF
TRBJ2-1 TRBD2 . TRBV7-7 TGTGCTAGCAGCTTGAGTAGCGGGAGGTACAATGAGCAGTTCTTC CASSLSSGRYNEQFF
TRBJ2-3 . . TRBV11-2 TGTGCCAGCAGCTCCCCTAGGAGGGAGGGGGTAGATACGCAGTATTTT CASSSPRREGVDTQYF
TRBJ2-3 TRBD2 . TRBV29-1 TGCAGCGTTGAAGGAGCGGGAGTTTTAGATACGCAGTATTTT CSVEGAGVLDTQYF
TRBJ2-5 TRBD1 once TRBV5-6 TGTGCCAGCAGCGCGGACAGGGAGTACGAGACCCAGTACTTC CASSADREYETQYF
TRBJ1-2 . . TRBV7-9 TGTGCCAGCTTGGGTCCGGACATAAACTATGGCTACACCTTC CASLGPDINYGYTF
TRBJ1-4 TRBD1 . TRBV7-6 TGTGCCAGCAGTTTGCGAGAGGACAGGGCGATAGTTTGGGAAAAACTGTTTTTT CASSLREDRAIVWEKLFF
TRBJ1-1 TRBD1 . TRBV9 TGTGCCAGCAGCGTAGAGGGGGGCGACAGGGCAGCTTTCTTT CASSVEGGDRAAFF
TRBJ1-5 . . TRBV4-1 TGCGCCAGCAGCCAAGGAGAGGCTCAGCCCCAGCATTTT CASSQGEAQPQHF
TRBJ1-2 . once TRBV30 TGTGCCTGGAGTGCGGGGAGCGGCTACACCTTC CAWSAGSGYTF
TRBJ1-5 . . TRBV5-6 TGTGCCAGCAGGTTCTCAGGATATAGCAATCAGCCCCAGCATTTT CASRFSGYSNQPQHF
TRBJ2-5 TRBD2 . TRBV2 TGTGCCAGCAAAAAACTAGCGGGAGTCGGGGAGACCCAGTACTTC CASKKLAGVGETQYF
TRBJ2-3 . . TRBV11-3 TGTGCCAGCAGCTTGGCGGGGAACACAGATACGCAGTATTTT CASSLAGNTDTQYF
TRBJ2-3 . . TRBV11-2 TGTGCCAGCAGCTTTAGAGGGAGAAGCACAGATACGCAGTATTTT CASSFRGRSTDTQYF
TRBJ2-5 TRBD2 . TRBV4-2 TGTGCCAGCAGCCAACAGCGAGTAGCGGGGCATTGGGAGACCCAGTACTTC CASSQQRVAGHWETQYF
TRBJ1-2 . . TRBV28 TGTGCCAGCAGGTCCGTTGACAGGGGCTACACCTTC CASRSVDRGYTF
TRBJ1-1 . . TRBV6-1 TGTGCCAGCAGTGTTTGGCCGAGGACTGAAGCTTTCTTT CASSVWPRTEAFF
TRBJ2-5 TRBD2 . TRBV6-4 TGTGCCAGCAGTGAGGGACTAGCGGGAGTCGAGACCCAGTACTTC CASSEGLAGVETQYF
TRBJ1-2 TRBD1 once TRBV19 TGTGCCAGTAGTATTGGGACAGGGTCAAGTGGCTACACCTTC CASSIGTGSSGYTF
TRBJ2-5 TRBD1 . TRBV6-1 TGTGCCACCTCCGGGACAGGGGGCTGGGAGACCCAGTACTTC CATSGTGGWETQYF
TRBJ1-4 . . TRBV7-8 TGTGCCAGCAGCTTACTTAGCTCCCACGAGGAAAAACTGTTTTTT CASSLLSSHEEKLFF
TRBJ2-7 TRBD2 . TRBV18 TGTGCCAGCTCACCACCGCTTAGCGGGAGTTGGGAGCAGTACTTC CASSPPLSGSWEQYF
TRBJ2-1 . . TRBV7-2 TGTGCCAGCAGCTCGACTAGACTGGGGCAGTTCTTC CASSSTRLGQFF